This T cell receptor beta chain was captured in a study of T cell changes during pregnancy in multiple sclerosis. Profiled with immunoSEQ multiplex PCR; TCRdb holds only in-frame clones, not every one. The sample carries around 27,000 clones, roughly 91% recorded once. The TCR comes from a female donor with multiple sclerosis, enrolled in a pregnancy study. Sequenced material: CD4+ T cells from peripheral blood mononuclear cells, taken after pregnancy.

In DNA form, the CDR3 reads TGTGCCAGCAGTTACTCATTCCAGGGCGGATATAACATTCAGTACTTC. Encoded protein: CASSYSFQGGYNIQYF. This chain uses TRBV6-5 with TRBJ2-4, with D possibly being TRBD1 (5 bases). The germline V gene encodes CDR1 MNHEY and CDR2 SVGAGI. Trimming removed 0 bases at V and 7 bases at J, with 16 bases between. The CDR3 length is 16 residues.